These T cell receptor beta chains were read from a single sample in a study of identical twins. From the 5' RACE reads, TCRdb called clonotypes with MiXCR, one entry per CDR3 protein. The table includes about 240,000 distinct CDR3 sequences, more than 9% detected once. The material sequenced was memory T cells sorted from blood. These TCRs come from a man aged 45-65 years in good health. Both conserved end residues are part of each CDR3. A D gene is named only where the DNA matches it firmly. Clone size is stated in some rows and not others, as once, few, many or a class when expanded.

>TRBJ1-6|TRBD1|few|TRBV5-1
CASRGEGGASNSPLHF
TGCGCCAGCCGAGGGGAAGGGGGCGCAAGTAATTCACCCCTCCACTTT
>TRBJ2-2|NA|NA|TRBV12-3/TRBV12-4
CASSLAAGVNTGELFF
TGTGCCAGCAGTTTAGCAGCAGGGGTAAACACCGGGGAGCTGTTTTTT
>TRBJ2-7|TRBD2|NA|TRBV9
CASSVGSPLAGYEQYF
TGTGCCAGCAGCGTAGGATCGCCTCTAGCGGGCTACGAGCAGTACTTC
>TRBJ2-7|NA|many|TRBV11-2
CASSLFGVSYEQYF
TGTGCCAGCAGCTTATTCGGGGTCTCCTACGAGCAGTACTTC
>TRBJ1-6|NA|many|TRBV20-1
CSAGRGGSYNSPLHF
TGCAGTGCAGGTCGGGGGGGCTCCTATAATTCACCCCTCCACTTT
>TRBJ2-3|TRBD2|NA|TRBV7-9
CASSLGGSGTSPDTQYF
TGTGCCAGCAGCTTAGGGGGCTCCGGGACTAGCCCAGATACGCAGTATTTT
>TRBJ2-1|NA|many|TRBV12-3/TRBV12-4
CASSPRQAVVNEPQFF
TGTGCCAGCAGCCCCAGACAGGCGGTTGTTAATGAGCCGCAGTTCTTC
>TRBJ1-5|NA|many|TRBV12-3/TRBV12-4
CASSPGGGGQPQHF
TGTGCCAGCAGTCCCGGGGGGGGTGGGCAGCCCCAGCATTTT
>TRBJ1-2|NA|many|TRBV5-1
CASSLAATNYGYTF
TGCGCCAGCAGCTTGGCCGCGACTAACTATGGCTACACCTTC
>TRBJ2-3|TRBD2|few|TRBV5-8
CASSFFGTSGTDTQYF
TGTGCCAGCAGCTTTTTCGGGACTAGCGGCACAGATACGCAGTATTTT
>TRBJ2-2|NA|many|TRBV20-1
CSARDTFGGDTGELFF
TGCAGTGCTAGAGATACGTTCGGCGGGGACACCGGGGAGCTGTTTTTT
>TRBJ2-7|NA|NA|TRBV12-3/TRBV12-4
CASSLGPYYEQYF
TGTGCCAGCAGTTTAGGTCCTTACTACGAGCAGTACTTC
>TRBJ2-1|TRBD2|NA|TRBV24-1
CATGTSGRYNEQFF
TGTGCCACCGGGACTAGCGGACGTTACAATGAGCAGTTCTTC
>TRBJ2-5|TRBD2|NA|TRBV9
CASSVGGGTSGPQETQYF
TGTGCCAGCAGCGTAGGAGGTGGGACTAGCGGTCCCCAAGAGACCCAGTACTTC
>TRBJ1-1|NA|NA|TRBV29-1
CSVVGRGGGNTEAFF
TGCAGCGTTGTCGGGAGGGGTGGGGGGAACACTGAAGCTTTCTTT
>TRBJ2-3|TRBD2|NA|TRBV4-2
CASSQDPSGTRGDTQYF
TGTGCCAGCAGCCAAGATCCTAGCGGGACCCGTGGAGATACGCAGTATTTT
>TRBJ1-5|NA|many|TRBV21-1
CASSRRTGGGSNQPQHF
TGTGCCAGCAGCAGACGGACAGGGGGCGGAAGCAATCAGCCCCAGCATTTT
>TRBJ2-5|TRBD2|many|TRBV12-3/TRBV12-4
CASRRTSAETQYF
TGTGCCAGCAGACGGACTAGCGCAGAGACCCAGTACTTC
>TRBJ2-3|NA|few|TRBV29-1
CSAMSDPFLTDTQYF
TGCAGCGCCATGTCGGATCCATTCCTCACAGATACGCAGTATTTT
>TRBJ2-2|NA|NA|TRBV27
CASSLQEVTGELFF
TGTGCCAGCAGTTTACAGGAGGTTACCGGGGAGCTGTTTTTT
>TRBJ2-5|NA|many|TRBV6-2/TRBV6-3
CASSSVWGKETQYF
TGTGCCAGCAGTTCCGTCTGGGGGAAAGAGACCCAGTACTTC
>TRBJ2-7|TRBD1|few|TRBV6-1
CASSPLGTEFDEQYF
TGTGCCAGCAGCCCACTAGGGACAGAGTTCGACGAGCAGTACTTC
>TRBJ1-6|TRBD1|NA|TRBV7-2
CASTLGQANNSPLHF
TGTGCCAGCACCCTGGGACAGGCGAATAATTCACCCCTCCACTTT
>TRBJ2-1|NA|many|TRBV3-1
CASRNVADEQFF
TGTGCCAGCAGGAATGTAGCGGACGAGCAGTTCTTC
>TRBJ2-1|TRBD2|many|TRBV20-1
CSARDPESAGGPREQFF
TGCAGTGCTAGAGATCCCGAATCAGCGGGGGGGCCGAGAGAGCAGTTCTTC
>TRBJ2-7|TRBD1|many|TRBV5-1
CASSLQDRGTEQYF
TGCGCCAGCAGCTTGCAGGACAGGGGTACCGAGCAGTACTTC
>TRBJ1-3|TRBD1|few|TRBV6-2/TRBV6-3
CASSQRTGTGNTIYF
TGTGCCAGCAGCCAACGGACAGGGACAGGAAACACCATATATTTT
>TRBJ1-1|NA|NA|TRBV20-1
CSARRGGRSTEAFF
TGCAGTGCTAGACGCGGGGGCAGGAGCACTGAAGCTTTCTTT
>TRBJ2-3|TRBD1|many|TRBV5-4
CASSRGDRAVDTQYF
TGTGCCAGCAGCCGTGGGGACAGGGCGGTAGATACGCAGTATTTT
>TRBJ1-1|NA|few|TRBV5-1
CASSPGNRAGTEAFF
TGCGCCAGCAGCCCAGGAAACAGGGCTGGCACTGAAGCTTTCTTT
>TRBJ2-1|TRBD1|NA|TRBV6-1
CASSGGRGMNEQFF
TGTGCCAGCAGTGGCGGCAGGGGGATGAATGAGCAGTTCTTC
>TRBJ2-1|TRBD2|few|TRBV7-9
CASSLKAGAPYNEQFF
TGTGCCAGCAGCTTAAAAGCGGGAGCCCCCTACAATGAGCAGTTCTTC
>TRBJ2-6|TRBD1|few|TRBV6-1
CASSARQGFAGANVLTF
TGTGCCAGCAGCGCTCGACAGGGGTTCGCTGGGGCCAACGTCCTGACTTTC
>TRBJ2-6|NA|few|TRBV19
CASSTERTSGANVLTF
TGTGCCAGTAGTACGGAAAGAACCTCTGGGGCCAACGTCCTGACTTTC
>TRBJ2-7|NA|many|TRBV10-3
CAISEKDRVLVNEQYF
TGTGCCATCAGTGAGAAAGACAGAGTCCTGGTAAACGAGCAGTACTTC
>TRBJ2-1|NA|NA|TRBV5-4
CASSLRQVSYNEQFF
TGTGCCAGCAGCTTGAGGCAGGTGTCCTACAATGAGCAGTTCTTC
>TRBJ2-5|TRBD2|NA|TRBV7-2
CASSFMASGSRETQYF
TGTGCCAGCAGCTTCATGGCTAGCGGGAGCAGAGAGACCCAGTACTTC
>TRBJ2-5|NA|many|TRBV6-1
CASSRLQGRGQETQYF
TGTGCCAGCAGTCGCCTACAGGGGAGGGGGCAAGAGACCCAGTACTTC
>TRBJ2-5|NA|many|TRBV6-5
CASSSPGAQTQYF
TGTGCCAGCAGTTCCCCAGGGGCTCAGACCCAGTACTTC
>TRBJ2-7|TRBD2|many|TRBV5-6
CASVIGGVGEQYF
TGTGCCAGCGTTATTGGGGGGGTCGGAGAGCAGTACTTC